Listed below are T cell receptor beta chains from one sample, sequenced in a study of T cell responses to AZD1222 COVID-19 vaccine. Profiling relied on immunoSEQ multiplex PCR, and the TCRdb table lists in-frame clones only, not all of them. The sample lists 75,000 to 100,000 clones; 92% were seen once. Sequenced material: peripheral blood, taken 28 days after the second AZD1222 dose. The origin of the receptors is an adult who received the AZD1222 COVID-19 vaccine. Each CDR3 is given with its conserved first and last residue. Fields, in order: J gene, V gene, D gene, clone size, CDR3 DNA, CDR3 protein. The D gene is left open where the match is weak. The listing skips clone size in some rows; elsewhere it reads once, few, many or a size class.

>TRBJ2-7|TRBV11-2|TRBD1|once
TGTGCCAGCAGCTCTTTGACAGGGAGCTCCTACGAGCAGTACTTC
CASSSLTGSSYEQYF
>TRBJ2-5|TRBV30|TRBD2|.
TGTGCCTGGAGTCTTATCGGGGGGGCTGGTGAGACCCAGTACTTC
CAWSLIGGAGETQYF
>TRBJ1-2|TRBV6-5|TRBD1|.
TGTGCCAGCAGTTACTCGGACAGGGTAACAGGCGGCTACACCTTC
CASSYSDRVTGGYTF
>TRBJ2-1|TRBV5-6|.|.
TGTGCCAGCAGCTTGGATTCCTACAATGAGCAGTTCTTC
CASSLDSYNEQFF
>TRBJ1-4|TRBV18|.|.
TGTGCCAGCTCACCCGGGACACTTAATGAAAAACTGTTTTTT
CASSPGTLNEKLFF
>TRBJ2-1|TRBV18|.|few
TGTGCCAGCTCATGGGAGACAGCCCGTTACAATGAGCAGTTCTTC
CASSWETARYNEQFF
>TRBJ2-7|TRBV6-1|TRBD2|.
TGTGCCAGCAGTGGGTGGAATCGGGAGGCTACCTACGAGCAGTACTTC
CASSGWNREATYEQYF
>TRBJ1-6|TRBV28|.|.
TGTGCCAGCACCCTTGGGGGGCCCCGTAATTCACCCCTCCACTTT
CASTLGGPRNSPLHF
>TRBJ2-4|TRBV5-6|TRBD1|few
TGTGCCAGCAGCTTGGACAGGGGGAGGTTAGCCAAAAACATTCAGTACTTC
CASSLDRGRLAKNIQYF
>TRBJ1-5|TRBV27|.|.
TGTGCCAGCAGCAGAGACACCAGGCTCCATCAGCCCCAGCATTTT
CASSRDTRLHQPQHF
>TRBJ1-5|TRBV4-3|TRBD1|.
TGCGCCAGCAGCCCCGGATGGCAGGGGGATCAGCCCCAGCATTTT
CASSPGWQGDQPQHF
>TRBJ2-1|TRBV5-1|TRBD2|once
TGCGCCAGCAGCTTGGTGGTAGCGGGGGAGAATGAGCAGTTCTTC
CASSLVVAGENEQFF
>TRBJ2-5|TRBV7-7|.|.
TGTGCCAGCAGCTTACGTGCGTCCGGAGAGACCCAGTACTTC
CASSLRASGETQYF
>TRBJ2-5|TRBV29-1|TRBD2|.
TGCAGCGCTGTGGGGGGGGTAATGGAGACCCAGTACTTC
CSAVGGVMETQYF
>TRBJ2-7|TRBV7-8|.|.
TGTGCCAGCAGCCAGGACAGACCATACGAGCAGTACTTC
CASSQDRPYEQYF
>TRBJ2-3|TRBV18|TRBD2|.
TGTGCCAGCTCACGGACCCTAGCGGGGGGGGATACGCAGTATTTT
CASSRTLAGGDTQYF
>TRBJ2-7|TRBV29-1|.|.
TGCAGCACAAAGACAGGTTTTGGCTCCTACGAGCAGTACTTC
CSTKTGFGSYEQYF
>TRBJ2-7|TRBV6-5|.|.
TGTGCCAGCAGTCCACAGTGGGGCCCCTACGAGCAGTACTTC
CASSPQWGPYEQYF